This T cell receptor beta chain was recovered during a study of shared clonotypes between healthy human individuals. Regarding the study as a whole: Memory subsets generally showed lower estimated richness than naive subsets.

The protocol was immunoSEQ multiplex PCR, while the TCRdb copy is restricted to in-frame clones and leaves out a portion. The sample shows roughly 650,000 clones, 95% to 97% of them seen only once. Germline CDR1 MDHEN, CDR2 SYDVKM. There are 14 residues in the CDR3. V was shortened by 3 bases and J by 5 bases, with 12 bases between the two germline ends. Comments on this clone: Its antigen is not known.

Naive CD8 cells comprised CD45RO-negative, CCR7-positively selected cells, excluding terminally differentiated effector memory CD45RA+ cells. V and J are TRBV28 and TRBJ2-3; D gene ambiguous. The source is a young woman in good health. Sequencing used naive CD8+ T cells sorted from blood. The CDR3 bases are TGTGCCAGCAGTTTCGGGTCAAATCGAGATACGCAGTATTTT. The encoded protein is CASSFGSNRDTQYF. Full variable domain (remainder filled in from reference TRBV28 and TRBJ2-3): DVKVTQSSRYLVKRTGEKVFLECVQDMDHENMFWYRQDPGLGLRLIYFSYDVKMKEKGDIPEGYSVSREKKERFSLILESASTNQTSMYLCASSFGSNRDTQYFGPGTRLTVL.